The source of this TCR beta chain is a study of control samples from healthy donors and cancer patients. Data came from immunoSEQ multiplex PCR; TCRdb stores just in-frame clones and leaves some out. The sample holds about 21,000 clones, under 90% seen once. This sequence was found in a man aged 55 to 70 with colorectal cancer. The sequenced material came from PBMCs.

CDR3: CASSQEKGAYEQYF. For the CDR3, the DNA is TGTGCCAGCAGCCAAGAGAAAGGTGCCTACGAGCAGTACTTC. The V and J genes are TRBV3-1 (or the pseudogene TRBV3-2) and TRBJ2-7; the D is unclear. Trimming removed 0 bases at V and 2 bases at J, with 8 bases between. There are 14 residues in the CDR3. The V gene's germline CDR1 is LGHDT and CDR2 YNNKEL (reference sequence).